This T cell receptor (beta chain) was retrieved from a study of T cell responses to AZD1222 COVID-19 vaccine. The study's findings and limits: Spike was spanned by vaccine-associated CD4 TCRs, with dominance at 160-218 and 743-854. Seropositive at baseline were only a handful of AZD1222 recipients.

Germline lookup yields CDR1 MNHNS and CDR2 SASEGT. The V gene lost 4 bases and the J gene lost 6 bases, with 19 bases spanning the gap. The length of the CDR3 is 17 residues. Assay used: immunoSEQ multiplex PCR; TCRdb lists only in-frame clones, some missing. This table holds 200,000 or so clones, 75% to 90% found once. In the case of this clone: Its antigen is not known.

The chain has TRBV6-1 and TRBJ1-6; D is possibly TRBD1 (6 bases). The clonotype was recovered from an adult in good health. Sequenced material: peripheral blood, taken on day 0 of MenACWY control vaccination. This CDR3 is CASSVSAGATVNSPLHF. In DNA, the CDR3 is TGTGCCAGCAGTGTATCGGCGGGGGCGACGGTTAATTCACCCCTCCACTTT.